This T cell receptor beta chain comes out of a study of shared T cell receptors in the human thymus. Libraries were prepared by immunoSEQ multiplex PCR; TCRdb keeps only in-frame clonotypes and omits some of them. This sample yields hundreds of thousands of clones, of which more than 75% are seen a single time; 0.0094% belongs to the top ten. In germline, CDR1 is SGHTA, CDR2 FQGNSA. The CDR3 sequence is 14 residues long. V lost 4 bases to trimming and J lost 4 bases; unmatched junction nucleotides: 3. Separately, the same data were catalogued under a study of human thymus T cells. Per that paper: The people who donated were healthy Finnish babies having corrective surgery for congenital heart defects. Thymus tissue was removed during corrective cardiac surgery. Blood and thymic repertoires both appeared biased in V and J gene usage. Unrelated individuals reportedly shared highly overlapping thymic TCR repertoires.

This sequence was found in a boy less than two years old with a congenital heart defect. The chain employs TRBV7-2 and TRBJ1-2, with 10 bases fitting TRBD1. The sequenced sample consisted of thymocytes. CDR3: CASSSDRGFYGYTF. The DNA for the CDR3 is TGTGCCAGCAGCTCGGACAGGGGGTTCTATGGCTACACCTTC.